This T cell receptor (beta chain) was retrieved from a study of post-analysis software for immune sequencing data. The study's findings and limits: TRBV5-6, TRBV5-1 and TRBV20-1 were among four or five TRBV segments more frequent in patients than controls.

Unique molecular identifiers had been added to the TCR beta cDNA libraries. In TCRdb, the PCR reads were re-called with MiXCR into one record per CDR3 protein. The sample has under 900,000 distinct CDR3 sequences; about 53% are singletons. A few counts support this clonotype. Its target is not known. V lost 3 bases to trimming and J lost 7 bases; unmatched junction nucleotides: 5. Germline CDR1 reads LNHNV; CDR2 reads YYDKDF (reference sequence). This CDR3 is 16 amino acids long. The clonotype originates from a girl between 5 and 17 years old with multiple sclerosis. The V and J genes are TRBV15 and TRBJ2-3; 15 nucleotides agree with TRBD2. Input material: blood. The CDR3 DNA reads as TGTGCCACCAGCAGTGGGACTAGCGGGGGGACGAATACGCAGTATTTT. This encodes CATSSGTSGGTNTQYF.